The rows below give T cell receptor beta chains drawn from one sample of a study of shared clonotypes between healthy human individuals. Profiled with immunoSEQ multiplex PCR; TCRdb holds only in-frame clones, not every one. The sample lists approximately 2.4 million clones, 95% seen once, with more than 0.1% in the top ten. The sample consisted of naive CD4+ T cells sorted from blood. Receptors originate from a man aged 18 to 29 in good health. CDR3s include the opening cysteine and the closing phenylalanine or tryptophan. Each record gives: V gene, J gene, clone size, D gene, CDR3 DNA, CDR3 protein. A D gene is named only where the DNA matches it firmly. Clone size is stated in some rows and not others, as once, few, many or a class when expanded.

V gene: TRBV10-3; J gene: TRBJ2-2; clone size: NA; D gene: NA; CDR3 DNA: TGTGCCATCAGTGATAATGTAAGAGGGAAACTCGAGGAGCTGTTTTTT; CDR3 protein: CAISDNVRGKLEELFF
V gene: TRBV6-1; J gene: TRBJ1-1; clone size: NA; D gene: NA; CDR3 DNA: TGTGCCAGCAAGGGGCAGGAGGGCACTGAAGCTTTCTTT; CDR3 protein: CASKGQEGTEAFF
V gene: TRBV18; J gene: TRBJ1-1; clone size: once; D gene: TRBD1; CDR3 DNA: TGTGCCAGCTCACCTTCAACAGGGGTAAACACTGAAGCTTTCTTT; CDR3 protein: CASSPSTGVNTEAFF
V gene: TRBV9; J gene: TRBJ1-2; clone size: NA; D gene: NA; CDR3 DNA: TGTGCCAGCAGCGTCGGTCATCAGAACAAGGATGGCTACACCTTC; CDR3 protein: CASSVGHQNKDGYTF
V gene: TRBV7-2; J gene: TRBJ2-5; clone size: once; D gene: TRBD2; CDR3 DNA: TGTGCCAGCAGCGCGAACCTAGCGGGGTGGGAGACCCAGTACTTC; CDR3 protein: CASSANLAGWETQYF
V gene: TRBV21-1; J gene: TRBJ2-7; clone size: NA; D gene: NA; CDR3 DNA: TGTGCCACCCGAAACCCTCCGGGGGCTGGACCCTACGAGCAGTACTTC; CDR3 protein: CATRNPPGAGPYEQYF
V gene: TRBV4-3; J gene: TRBJ2-3; clone size: NA; D gene: NA; CDR3 DNA: TGCGCCAGCAGCCAAGGAACAGGGTCGAAGGATACGCAGTATTTT; CDR3 protein: CASSQGTGSKDTQYF
V gene: TRBV6-4; J gene: TRBJ2-3; clone size: NA; D gene: NA; CDR3 DNA: TGTGCCAGCAGGACGACAGGTTTAGCGACAGATACGCAGTATTTT; CDR3 protein: CASRTTGLATDTQYF
V gene: TRBV18; J gene: TRBJ1-3; clone size: once; D gene: NA; CDR3 DNA: TGTGCCAGCTCAGCCGCAGGGTACCCTGGAAACACCATATATTTT; CDR3 protein: CASSAAGYPGNTIYF
V gene: TRBV11-2; J gene: TRBJ2-5; clone size: once; D gene: TRBD1; CDR3 DNA: TGTGCCAGCAGCCGCGGACAGGGACAAGAGACCCAGTACTTC; CDR3 protein: CASSRGQGQETQYF
V gene: TRBV14; J gene: TRBJ2-7; clone size: NA; D gene: TRBD2; CDR3 DNA: TGTGCCAGCCGGCGGGGGACCTACGAGCAGTACTTC; CDR3 protein: CASRRGTYEQYF
V gene: TRBV4-3; J gene: TRBJ2-5; clone size: NA; D gene: TRBD1; CDR3 DNA: TGCGCCAGCAGCCCCGATACGACAGGGACCGTTCAAGAGACCCAGTACTTC; CDR3 protein: CASSPDTTGTVQETQYF
V gene: TRBV18; J gene: TRBJ2-7; clone size: once; D gene: TRBD1; CDR3 DNA: TGTGCCAGCTCACCCACACAGGGACAGATTTACTCCTACGAGCAGTACTTC; CDR3 protein: CASSPTQGQIYSYEQYF
V gene: TRBV7-9; J gene: TRBJ1-1; clone size: once; D gene: TRBD1; CDR3 DNA: TGTGCCAGCAGCTCGGGGACAGTGAACACTGAAGCTTTCTTT; CDR3 protein: CASSSGTVNTEAFF
V gene: TRBV7-7; J gene: TRBJ2-5; clone size: NA; D gene: NA; CDR3 DNA: TGTGCTAGCAGCTTAAACCCCGCGCGGGGAGTCCAAGAGACCCAGTACTTC; CDR3 protein: CASSLNPARGVQETQYF